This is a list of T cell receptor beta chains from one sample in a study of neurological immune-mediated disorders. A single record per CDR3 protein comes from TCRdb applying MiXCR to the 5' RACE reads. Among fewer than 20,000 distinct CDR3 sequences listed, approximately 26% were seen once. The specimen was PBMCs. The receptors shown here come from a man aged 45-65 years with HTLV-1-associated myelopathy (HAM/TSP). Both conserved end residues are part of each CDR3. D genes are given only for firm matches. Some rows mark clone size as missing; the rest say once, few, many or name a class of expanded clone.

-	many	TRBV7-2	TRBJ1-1	TGTGCCAGCAGCTTTTACACTGAAGCTTTCTTT	CASSFYTEAFF
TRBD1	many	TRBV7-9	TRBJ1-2	TGTGCCAGCAGCCCAGGGGGAGGTGGCTACACCTTC	CASSPGGGGYTF
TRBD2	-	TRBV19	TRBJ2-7	TGTGCCAGTAGTGCCGGACTAGCTGGCGAGCAGTACTTC	CASSAGLAGEQYF
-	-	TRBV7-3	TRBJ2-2	TGTGCCAGCAGCTGGAACAGGGAAACCGGGGAGCTGTTTTTT	CASSWNRETGELFF
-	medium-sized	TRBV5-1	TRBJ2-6	TGCGCCAGCAGCTTGGGACAGGAAGCTGGGGCCAACGTCCTGACTTTC	CASSLGQEAGANVLTF
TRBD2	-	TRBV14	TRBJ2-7	TGTGCCAGCAGCCGGATCGGGGGGGCGCGCGACGAGCAGTACTTC	CASSRIGGARDEQYF
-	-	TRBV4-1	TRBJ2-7	TGCGCCAGCAGCCAAGTTGCCAGGGGCTACGAGCAGTACTTC	CASSQVARGYEQYF
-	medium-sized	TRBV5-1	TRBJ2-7	TGCGCCAGCAGCTTGGCAGGACAAGGGTACAACGAGCAGTACTTC	CASSLAGQGYNEQYF
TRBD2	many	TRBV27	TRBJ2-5	TGTGCCAGCACCCCGGGGGCTAGCGGGGGGGCGGAGACCCAGTACTTC	CASTPGASGGAETQYF
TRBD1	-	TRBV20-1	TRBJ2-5	TGCAGTGCTATTACAGGGGGCGCACAAGAGACCCAGTACTTC	CSAITGGAQETQYF
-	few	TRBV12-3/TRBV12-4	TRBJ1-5	TGTGCCAGCAGTGTAGGGCGGGGTGGCAATCAGCCCCAGCATTTT	CASSVGRGGNQPQHF
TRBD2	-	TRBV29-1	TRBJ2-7	TGCAGCGTGGAGACGGGGGGGGAAGAGCAGTACTTC	CSVETGGEEQYF
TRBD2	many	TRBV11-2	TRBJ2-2	TGTGCCAGCAGCAGACTAGCGGGGGCGAGCGGGGAGCTGTTTTTT	CASSRLAGASGELFF
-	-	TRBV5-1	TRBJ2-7	TGCGCCAGCAGCTTCGGGGTTTCCTACGAGCAGTACTTC	CASSFGVSYEQYF
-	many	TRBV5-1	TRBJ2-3	TGCGCCAGCAGAGCGGGGACACACACAGATACGCAGTATTTT	CASRAGTHTDTQYF
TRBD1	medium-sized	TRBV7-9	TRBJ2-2	TGTGCCTCACTCCCAAACAGGGGAATGACCGGGGAGCTGTTTTTT	CASLPNRGMTGELFF
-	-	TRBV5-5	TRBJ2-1	TGTGCCAGCGTCCGGGACTCGCAAAATGAGCAGTTCTTC	CASVRDSQNEQFF
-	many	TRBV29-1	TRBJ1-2	TGCAGCGTCTGGAAATACCAGGGGTCCAACTATGGCTACACCTTC	CSVWKYQGSNYGYTF
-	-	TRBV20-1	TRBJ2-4	TGCAGTGCTAGTGGAGGGCCAGTAGCCAAAAACATTCAGTACTTC	CSASGGPVAKNIQYF
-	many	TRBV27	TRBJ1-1	TGTGCCGCGGGGTCCTCGGGCACTGAAGCTTTCTTT	CAAGSSGTEAFF
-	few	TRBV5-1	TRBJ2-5	TGCGCCAGCAGCTTGGCAGTTCAAGAGACCCAGTACTTC	CASSLAVQETQYF
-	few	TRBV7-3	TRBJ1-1	TGTGCCAGCAGCCTCGACCCACAGGGTGAAGCTTTCTTT	CASSLDPQGEAFF
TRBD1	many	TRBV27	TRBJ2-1	TGTGCCAGCCGGCCGAATGGACAGGTAAACAATGAGCAGTTCTTC	CASRPNGQVNNEQFF
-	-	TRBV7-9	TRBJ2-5	TGTGCCAGCAGAGGTCAAGAGACCCAGTACTTC	CASRGQETQYF
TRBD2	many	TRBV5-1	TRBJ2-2	TGCGCCAGCAGCTTAACTAGCGTTGCCGGGGAGCTGTTTTTT	CASSLTSVAGELFF
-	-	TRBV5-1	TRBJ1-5	TGCGCCAGCAGCCCCCGTGGGGAAAATCAGCCCCAGCATTTT	CASSPRGENQPQHF
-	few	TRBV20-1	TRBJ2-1	TGCAGTGTCTTGAGTGGTATTTCCTACAATGAGCAGTTCTTC	CSVLSGISYNEQFF
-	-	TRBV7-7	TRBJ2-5	TGTGCTAGCAGCTTAGGGGGGGCCCAAGAGACCCAGTACTTC	CASSLGGAQETQYF
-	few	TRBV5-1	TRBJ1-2	TGCGCCAGCAGCTTGGATACTTGGGCTAACTATGGCTACACCTTC	CASSLDTWANYGYTF
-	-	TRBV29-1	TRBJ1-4	TGCAGCGCCAGACAGGCGTATGAAAAACTGTTTTTT	CSARQAYEKLFF
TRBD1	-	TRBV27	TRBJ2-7	TGTGCCAGCAGTTTAGTCTGGACAGGGGCTCAGGAGCAGTACTTC	CASSLVWTGAQEQYF
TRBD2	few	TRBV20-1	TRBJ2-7	TGCAGTGCTGCGAAAAGCGGGAGTTTTTACTGGGAGCAGTACTTC	CSAAKSGSFYWEQYF